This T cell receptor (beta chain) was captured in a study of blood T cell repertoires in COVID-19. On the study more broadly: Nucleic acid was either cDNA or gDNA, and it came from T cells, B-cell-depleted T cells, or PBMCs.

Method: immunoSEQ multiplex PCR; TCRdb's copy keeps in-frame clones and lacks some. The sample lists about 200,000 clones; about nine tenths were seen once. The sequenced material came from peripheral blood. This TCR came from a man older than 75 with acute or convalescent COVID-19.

The CDR3 reads CASSLGQGGYEQYF. Here the CDR3 DNA reads TGTGCCAGCAGCTTAGGACAGGGGGGCTACGAGCAGTACTTC. The rearrangement joins TRBV7-6 to TRBJ2-7, with 9 bases fitting TRBD1. The V gene's germline CDR1 is SGHVS and CDR2 FNYEAQ. With 1 base clipped from V and 3 bases from J, the junction kept 1 base outside the gene matches. The CDR3 spans 14 residues.